This T cell receptor beta chain was identified in a study of graft-versus-host responses after intestinal transplantation. Overall study: Every recipient had anti-thymocyte globulin induction and two to four years of tacrolimus plus steroids. Study results and limitations: The authors found GvH clones in recipient marrow, some appearing first in ileum or blood. Across patients carrying graft-donor T cell macrochimerism, allografts held high graft-versus-host to host-versus-graft clonal ratios. Early post-transplant falls in HvG clones accompanied the peak levels of circulating GvH clones.

The assay was immunoSEQ multiplex PCR, and TCRdb's table has in-frame clones only and misses some. This sample has tens of thousands of clones, with roughly 90% found just once. V was pared by 6 bases and J by 0 bases, with 1 base of the junction left unmatched. Per the germline V gene, CDR1 is WNHNN and CDR2 is SYGVQD (reference sequence). The CDR3 consists of 14 residues. In regard to this clone: Its antigen is as yet unknown.

The sample here was unstimulated CD8+ T cells sorted from spleen or lymph node cells, taken before intestinal transplant. This sequence originates from a human donor who received an intestinal transplant. The chain carries TRBV10-1 and TRBJ2-2; 7 bases match TRBD2. CDR3 nucleotide sequence: TGCGCCAGCAGGGCGGGAGCGAACACCGGGGAGCTGTTTTTT. Residues: CASRAGANTGELFF.